Sequencing of this T cell receptor beta chain was carried out in a study of T cell repertoires in cytomegalovirus infection (dated by TCRdb to about 2019). Regarding the study in general: Alongside well-studied HLA-B-restricted epitopes, the peptide stimulations were aimed at recently identified HLA-C-restricted CMV epitopes, whose presentation resists viral immunomodulation. Donor HLA type was relevant to the analysis, because carriage of CMV infection together with the matching HLA type was indicated by public TCR beta signatures. What the authors observed across the whole study: In both this cohort and an independent cohort of more than 350 donors, the cumulative frequency of public TCR beta family members distinguished carriers of CMV infection plus the relevant HLA type. In the ex vivo response, HLA-C-restricted CMV-specific TCR beta clonotypes were dominant, and in two of eight donors the single most frequent clonotype came from this HLA-C-restricted group.

Reading from cysteine to phenylalanine, the CDR3 counts 17 amino acids. Solely the CDR3 DNA is kept, with 51 bases framed from the first base. V has 0 bases trimmed and J has 2 bases trimmed; junction bases matching no gene number 8. The germline V gene (reference sequence) yields SEHNR for CDR1 and FQNEAQ for CDR2. In the paper's terms, the treatment or condition label means: in vitro stimulation with specific CMV peptide epitopes to enrich CMV-specific T cells. Sequencing used an Illumina HiSeq 1500. In TCRdb, the public reads were trimmed at Q25 with fastp and aligned with MiXCR, with productive beta chains retained. Identical CDR3 protein sequences are pooled into one entry, listed with their most common genes and DNA. This sample has 900,000 to 950,000 distinct CDR3 sequences in its table, and 31% of those were observed once. In total, the top ten clones hold 11% to 15% of the sample. As for this clonotype: The specificity of this receptor is unknown. Within one base of it there is no much larger clone, and no base qualities were kept.

The sequence was collected from a human donor in good health (CMV status not recorded). Some clones in this sample may be carry-over from other donors' samples. The source was cultured CD8+ T cells from PBMCs, collected from culture after CMV antigen stimulation. The rearrangement joined TRBV7-9 to TRBJ2-7, and 9 junctional nucleotides match TRBD2. The CDR3 sequence is CASSLARERGEPYEQYF. The DNA sequence is given as TGTGCCAGCAGCTTAGCGAGGGAGCGGGGGGAACCCTACGAGCAGTACTTC.